The next 20 T cell receptor beta chains were all read from a single sample in a study of EBV T-cell therapy then PD-1 blockade in nasopharyngeal carcinoma. Treatment indicated: AdE1-LMPpoly-expanded autologous EBV-specific T-cell therapy followed by anti-PD-1 nivolumab. Profiled with immunoSEQ multiplex PCR; TCRdb holds only in-frame clones, not every one. The table has around 13,000 clones, 80% to 90% seen once. Antigens of these TCRs are unknown. Here the sequenced sample was CD8+ T cells from blood, taken at roughly day 97 from a patient whose treatment included autologous EBV-specific T cells and nivolumab. Receptors originate from a man aged 35 to 55 with nasopharyngeal carcinoma.

V and J are TRBV9 and TRBJ2-3, with D hard to call. Per germline, CDR1 SGDLS and CDR2 YYNGEE. The CDR3 consists of 12 residues. V was clipped by 1 base and J by 5 bases, with 5 bases between them. The CDR3 nucleotides read TGTGCCAGCAGCGTAATAGTAGATACGCAGTATTTT. Translation: CASSVIVDTQYF.

The chain carries TRBV4-1 and TRBJ1-2; 10 positions match TRBD1. The CDR3 sequence is 16 residues long. The V and J ends lost 3 bases and 2 bases, in that order; junction bases with no gene match: 6. The germline CDR1 and CDR2 sequences are MGHRA and YSYEKL. The CDR3, as DNA: TGCGCCAGCAGCCAGACCCGACAGGGGGCAAACTATGGCTACACCTTC. This codes for CASSQTRQGANYGYTF.

This clone has a single count. The V call is TRBV4-1, the J call TRBJ1-3; D not resolved. The CDR3 totals 15 residues. Per germline, CDR1 MGHRA and CDR2 YSYEKL. Trimming removed 1 base from V and 2 bases from J, with 9 bases in between. CDR3 amino acids: CASSQAVTAGNTIYF. The CDR3 nucleotides read TGCGCCAGCAGCCAAGCGGTAACGGCTGGAAACACCATATATTTT.

The chain joins TRBV5-1 to TRBJ1-1; D is perhaps TRBD1 (6 bases). Germline V gene data show CDR1 as SGHRS and CDR2 as YFSETQ. This CDR3 is built from 12 residues. V was shortened by 8 bases and J by 4 bases, with 12 bases between the two germline ends. The CDR3 loop reads CARPQGSTEAFF. In DNA form, the CDR3 reads TGCGCCAGACCCCAGGGGAGCACTGAAGCTTTCTTT.

In its sample, this clone was seen a few times. The V gene is TRBV4-1, the J gene TRBJ1-1; D remains unclear. CDR3 size: 14 residues. Trimming removed 4 bases at V and 1 base at J, with 10 bases between. Germline V gives CDR1 MGHRA, CDR2 YSYEKL. The CDR3 nucleotides are TGCGCCAGCAGCCCCCTTGGAGAGAACACTGAAGCTTTCTTT. It encodes CASSPLGENTEAFF.

Written as DNA, the CDR3 is TGCGCCAGCAGCCAAAGCGGGGGGGACAATGAGCAGTTCTTC. Translated, it gives CASSQSGGDNEQFF. This rearrangement joins TRBV4-3 to TRBJ2-1; 10 bases are shared with TRBD2. With V trimmed by 2 bases and J by 5 bases, 0 bases remained unmatched. The CDR3 covers 14 residues. Germline CDR1 LGHNA, CDR2 YSLEER.

This clone showed up just a few times. For the CDR3, the DNA is TGTGCCAGCAGTCCGACGGACCTCCCTAATTCACCCCTCCACTTT. The encoded protein is CASSPTDLPNSPLHF. V usage is TRBV6-6 and J usage is TRBJ1-6; no clear D. CDR1 and CDR2 (germline): MNHNY, SVGAGI (reference sequence). There are 15 residues in the CDR3. V was clipped by 5 bases and J by 6 bases, with 14 bases between them.

The sample holds one count of this clone. The chain uses TRBV9 and TRBJ2-2; D not resolved. Germline lookup yields CDR1 SGDLS and CDR2 YYNGEE. Trimming left V 3 bases short and J 5 bases short, with 5 bases between. There are 12 residues in the CDR3. The CDR3 sequence is CASSGLTGELFF. DNA for the CDR3: TGTGCCAGCAGCGGCTTAACCGGGGAGCTGTTTTTT.

This sequence joins TRBV5-1 and TRBJ2-1; D may be TRBD1 (5 bases). The germline V gene has CDR1 SGHRS and CDR2 YFSETQ. The CDR3 is 15 amino acids. Trimming took off 0 bases at V and 7 bases at J, with 14 bases between the two ends. CDR3 protein: CASSLDGASNNEQFF. As DNA, the CDR3 is TGCGCCAGCAGCTTGGATGGGGCCAGTAATAATGAGCAGTTCTTC.

The V gene is TRBV6-5, the J gene TRBJ2-3, with D possibly being TRBD1 (6 bases). The V end lost 0 bases, the J end lost 4 bases, and 11 bases lay between the germline ends. The CDR3 is made up of 15 amino acids. The V gene's germline CDR1 is MNHEY and CDR2 SVGAGI. Here the CDR3 DNA reads TGTGCCAGCAGTTACTCGATCAGGGGCGCAGATACGCAGTATTTT. Protein product: CASSYSIRGADTQYF.

The V and J genes are TRBV28 and TRBJ1-2, with a weak D call TRBD1 (5 bases). This CDR3 spans 18 amino acids. V was cut by 3 bases and J by 4 bases, with 24 bases left in between. The germline gives CDR1 MDHEN, CDR2 SYDVKM. The CDR3 loop is CASSFAGHRIIVSYGYTF. The CDR3 nucleotides are TGTGCCAGCAGTTTTGCAGGACACCGTATTATTGTCAGCTATGGCTACACCTTC.

The V call is TRBV15, the J call TRBJ2-3; 10 bases are shared with TRBD2. This CDR3 is built from 16 residues. After removal of 2 bases from V and 5 bases from J, the junction contained 7 bases not matched to a gene. CDR1 is LNHNV and CDR2 is YYDKDF in the germline V gene (reference sequence). The CDR3 sequence is CATSRSGGASKDTQYF. The CDR3 nucleotides read TGTGCCACCAGCAGAAGCGGGGGGGCCTCTAAAGATACGCAGTATTTT.

The V call is TRBV27, the J call TRBJ1-2; weak D call: TRBD1 (5 bases). This CDR3 comprises 14 residues. V gave up 0 bases and J gave up 6 bases, with 11 bases separating them. Per germline, CDR1 MNHEY and CDR2 SMNVEV (reference sequence). CDR3 nucleotide sequence: TGTGCCAGCAGTTTATCAACAGGTATAGATGGCTACACCTTC. Encoded protein: CASSLSTGIDGYTF.

The V call is TRBV7-9, the J call TRBJ1-5; the D is unclear. The CDR3 is 15 amino acids. Germline V gives CDR1 SEHNR, CDR2 FQNEAQ (reference sequence). V was shortened by 1 base and J by 4 bases, with 11 bases between the two germline ends. DNA for the CDR3: TGTGCCAGCAGCTTAGGATCGGGAACTAATCAGCCCCAGCATTTT. Its translation is CASSLGSGTNQPQHF. The full variable domain, rest sourced from reference TRBV7-9 and TRBJ1-5, is DTGVSQNPRHKITKRGQNVTFRCDPISEHNRLYWYRQTLGQGPEFLTYFQNEAQLEKSRLLSDRFSAERPKGSFSTLEIQRTEQGDSAMYLCASSLGSGTNQPQHFGDGTRLSIL.

By sample fraction, this clone is medium-sized. The CDR3 loop is CASRIGTGGYEQYF. The CDR3 DNA reads as TGTGCCAGCAGAATAGGGACAGGGGGTTACGAGCAGTACTTC. The V gene is TRBV27, the J gene TRBJ2-7; 11 bases match TRBD1. CDR1 MNHEY and CDR2 SMNVEV come from the germline V gene (reference sequence). The length of the CDR3 is 14 residues. The V gene end was trimmed by 6 bases and the J gene end by 4 bases; junction bases not matched to a gene: 5.

The chain joins TRBV4-3 to TRBJ2-3; tentative D call: TRBD1 (5 bases). The V end was cut by 3 bases, the J end by 3 bases, with 10 bases between. Germline lookup yields CDR1 LGHNA and CDR2 YSLEER. The CDR3 is 14 amino acids. CDR3 sequence: CASSQTASTDTQYF. DNA for the CDR3: TGCGCCAGCAGCCAGACAGCCAGTACAGATACGCAGTATTTT.

The chain employs TRBV6-2 or TRBV6-3 and TRBJ2-2; D is ambiguous. V lost 2 bases and J lost 3, with 4 bases in between. Per germline, CDR1 MNHEY and CDR2 SVGEGT. This CDR3 contains 13 residues. The CDR3 DNA reads as TGTGCCAGCAGTTACAGGGACACCGGGGAGCTGTTTTTT. This gives the protein CASSYRDTGELFF.

The V call is TRBV5-6, the J call TRBJ2-3; no clear D gene. Germline lookup yields CDR1 SGHDT and CDR2 YYEEEE. The CDR3 contains 13 residues. V dropped 1 base and J dropped 4 bases, with 7 bases sitting between them. The CDR3, as DNA: TGTGCCAGCAGCTTGAGTTCTGCAGATACGCAGTATTTT. Translating it yields CASSLSSADTQYF.

The chain has TRBV6-6 and TRBJ2-1, with 9 bases identical to TRBD2. Unmatched junction bases numbered 11, after V lost 5 bases and J lost 6 bases. The CDR3 has 16 residues. Germline V lookup: CDR1 MNHNY, CDR2 SVGAGI (reference sequence). CDR3 nucleotide sequence: TGTGCCAGCAGTGCCGCCGCGGGGGGGCCTGGCAATGAGCAGTTCTTC. It is translated as CASSAAAGGPGNEQFF.

This sequence joins TRBV30 and TRBJ2-3; D gene uncertain. Germline-derived CDR1 and CDR2 are GTSNPN and SVGIG (reference sequence). V lost 1 base, J lost 2 bases, and 13 bases lay in between. The length of the CDR3 is 15 residues. CDR3 protein: CAWSGRKRLTDTQYF. The CDR3 bases are TGTGCCTGGAGTGGTAGGAAGCGACTCACAGATACGCAGTATTTT.